The 11 T cell receptor beta chains below all came from one sample that was sequenced in a study of identical twins. One entry per CDR3 protein results from TCRdb running MiXCR on the 5' RACE reads. In the table there are 450,000 or so distinct CDR3 sequences, 12% to 15% of which are singletons. These data also featured in a second study, about yellow fever vaccine responses in identical twins.

Material: CD4+ T cells sorted from blood. These receptors were collected from a woman under 30 in good health.

This clonotype was recorded only once. V and J are TRBV20-1 and TRBJ1-2; D not certain. V was shortened by 5 bases and J by 4 bases, with 20 bases between the two germline ends. Germline V gene lookup returns CDR1 DFQATT and CDR2 SNEGSKA (reference sequence). The CDR3 loop spans 15 amino acids. The CDR3 protein is CSAPSTTTVGYGYTF. The CDR3 coding sequence is TGCAGTGCTCCCTCCACCACTACAGTGGGCTATGGCTACACCTTC.

A few counts support this clonotype. The V call is TRBV28, the J call TRBJ2-4, with 8 bases fitting TRBD1. The CDR3 covers 12 residues. Per germline, CDR1 MDHEN and CDR2 SYDVKM. With 7 bases clipped from V and 13 bases from J, the junction kept 9 bases outside the gene matches. CDR3 DNA sequence: TGTGCCAGCACGAATTCACGACAGGGGCAGTACTTC. This encodes CASTNSRQGQYF.

This chain joins TRBV27 and TRBJ2-7; perhaps D is TRBD1 or TRBD2 (5 bases each). Trimming removed 4 bases at V and 4 bases at J, with 23 bases between. CDR3 size: 17 residues. Per germline, CDR1 MNHEY and CDR2 SMNVEV (reference sequence). CDR3 sequence: CASSSSRIGTAAYEQYF. CDR3 DNA sequence: TGTGCCAGCAGTTCGTCTCGAATCGGGACCGCTGCATACGAGCAGTACTTC.

This clonotype was seen more than once but under ten times. The V gene is TRBV12-3 or TRBV12-4, the J gene TRBJ2-5, with D possibly matching TRBD2 (6 bases). The CDR3 is 16 amino acids. V lost 3 bases to trimming and J lost 0 bases, with 14 bases between them. The CDR3 DNA reads TGTGCCAGCAGTTTTGGCGGGATAGGGAACCAAGAGACCCAGTACTTC. This codes for CASSFGGIGNQETQYF.

This sequence joins TRBV6-1 and TRBJ2-2, with 8 bases that match TRBD1. The germline CDR1 and CDR2 sequences are MNHNS and SASEGT. The CDR3 is 15 residues long. V shed 6 bases, J shed 8 bases, and the junction held 11 bases outside the gene matches. The CDR3 here is CASRLGQGLIGELFF. CDR3 nucleotides: TGTGCCAGCAGGCTCGGACAGGGATTAATTGGGGAGCTGTTTTTT.

The sample holds a few counts of this clonotype. The chain uses TRBV20-1 and TRBJ2-7, with 8 bases fitting TRBD1. This CDR3 spans 13 amino acids. Germline V gives CDR1 DFQATT, CDR2 SNEGSKA (reference sequence). V was clipped by 5 bases and J by 2 bases; unmatched bases: 5. The CDR3 nucleotides read TGCAGTGCTGGGTCGGGACAGGCCTACGAGCAGTACTTC. It specifies CSAGSGQAYEQYF.

This chain links TRBV7-3 with TRBJ2-3, with 8 positions matching TRBD2. V lost 1 base, J lost 0 bases, and 3 bases stayed unmatched. The CDR3 spans 16 residues. CDR1 and CDR2 (germline): SGHTA, FQGTGA. The CDR3 sequence: CASSLIPGGSTDTQYF. CDR3 sequence (DNA): TGTGCCAGCAGCTTAATTCCGGGGGGGAGCACAGATACGCAGTATTTT.

This clonotype showed up just a few times. The CDR3 coding sequence is TGTGCCAGCAGCTTAGGAGTAGCGTCTGGCCAAGAGACCCAGTACTTC. Encoded protein: CASSLGVASGQETQYF. The chain links TRBV7-3 to TRBJ2-5; possibly TRBD2 for D (5 bases). Germline V gives CDR1 SGHTA, CDR2 FQGTGA. V lost 2 bases to trimming and J lost 1 base, with 14 bases between them. This CDR3 region has 16 residues. Together with reference TRBV7-3 and TRBJ2-5, the CDR3 gives the full variable domain: GAGVSQTPSNKVTEKGKYVELRCDPISGHTALYWYRQSLGQGPEFLIYFQGTGAADDSGLPNDRFFAVRPEGSVSTLKIQRTERGDSAVYLCASSLGVASGQETQYFGPGTRLLVL.

The chain uses TRBV12-3 or TRBV12-4 and TRBJ2-2; D gene uncertain. The CDR3 is 13 amino acids. Between the trimmed V and J ends, which lost 2 bases and 6 bases, there was a span of 7 bases. The CDR3, as DNA: TGTGCCAGCAGTTTAAGGGTTTCCGGGGAGCTGTTTTTT. Translation: CASSLRVSGELFF.

This clonotype occurred once. The chain combines TRBV28 with TRBJ2-7; 9 bases are a match to TRBD1. Germline lookup yields CDR1 MDHEN and CDR2 SYDVKM. With V trimmed by 3 bases and J by 3 bases, 6 bases remained unmatched. CDR3 length equals 15 residues. The CDR3 loop is CASSFPMGQGYEQYF. DNA of the CDR3: TGTGCCAGCAGTTTTCCCATGGGACAGGGCTACGAGCAGTACTTC.

This clonotype was seen many times. This chain connects TRBV3-1 to TRBJ1-2, with no clear D. V lost 2 bases, J lost 2 bases, and 9 bases lay in between. This CDR3 contains 14 residues. Germline CDR1 and CDR2: LGHDT and YNNKEL (reference sequence). The CDR3 DNA reads TGTGCCAGCAGCCAAAGAACCGGGAACTATGGCTACACCTTC. Translated: CASSQRTGNYGYTF.